A selection of T cell receptor beta chains follows, all from one sample in a study of T cell responses to AZD1222 COVID-19 vaccine. The assay was immunoSEQ multiplex PCR, and TCRdb's table has in-frame clones only and misses some. The sample has 65,000 to 80,000 clones; 88% are singletons. Sequencing was performed on peripheral blood, taken 28 days after the second dose of the MenACWY control vaccine. These receptors were taken from an adult who received the MenACWY meningococcal vaccine as a control. The CDR3 runs from the conserved cysteine through the conserved F or W. Fields, in order: J gene, clone size, D gene, V gene, CDR3 DNA, CDR3 protein. The D gene is left open where the match is weak. Only some rows state a clone size, as once, few, many or a class for expanded clones.

j_gene: TRBJ1-5; abundance: few; d_gene: NA; v_gene: TRBV27; CDR3nt: TGTGCCAGCAGTTTAAGGGGAGGTCAGCCCCAGCATTTT; CDR3aa: CASSLRGGQPQHF
j_gene: TRBJ1-1; abundance: NA; d_gene: NA; v_gene: TRBV5-4; CDR3nt: TGTGCCAGCAGCTTGGACCCCTACACTGAAGCTTTCTTT; CDR3aa: CASSLDPYTEAFF
j_gene: TRBJ2-1; abundance: NA; d_gene: NA; v_gene: TRBV7-9; CDR3nt: TGTGCCAGCAGCTTAAGTGGGGGCTCCTACAATGAGCAGTTCTTC; CDR3aa: CASSLSGGSYNEQFF
j_gene: TRBJ1-1; abundance: NA; d_gene: TRBD1; v_gene: TRBV5-1; CDR3nt: TGCGCCAGCAGCCAGGGACAGGGGGTAGACACTGAAGCTTTCTTT; CDR3aa: CASSQGQGVDTEAFF
j_gene: TRBJ1-1; abundance: once; d_gene: NA; v_gene: TRBV11-3; CDR3nt: TGTGCCAGCAGTAACGGGAACCCCAACACTGAAGCTTTCTTT; CDR3aa: CASSNGNPNTEAFF
j_gene: TRBJ1-2; abundance: NA; d_gene: TRBD1; v_gene: TRBV27; CDR3nt: TGTGCCAGCAGTTTATTGGGAACAGGGGGCTTCGCTTATGGCTACACCTTC; CDR3aa: CASSLLGTGGFAYGYTF
j_gene: TRBJ2-3; abundance: NA; d_gene: NA; v_gene: TRBV27; CDR3nt: TGTGCCAGCACCCCAGATTGGCACTCTAGCACAGATACGCAGTATTTT; CDR3aa: CASTPDWHSSTDTQYF
j_gene: TRBJ1-2; abundance: NA; d_gene: TRBD1; v_gene: TRBV19; CDR3nt: TGTGCCAGTAGCCGTAAACGGGGACAGGAATTATATGGCTACACCTTC; CDR3aa: CASSRKRGQELYGYTF
j_gene: TRBJ1-3; abundance: NA; d_gene: NA; v_gene: TRBV28; CDR3nt: TGTGCCAGCAGGCCCTCCTCTGGAAACACCATATATTTT; CDR3aa: CASRPSSGNTIYF
j_gene: TRBJ2-7; abundance: NA; d_gene: TRBD2; v_gene: TRBV5-1; CDR3nt: TGCGCCAGCAGCCTCGGAGAGGGAGCGGGAGGACCCTACGAGCAGTACTTC; CDR3aa: CASSLGEGAGGPYEQYF
j_gene: TRBJ1-2; abundance: NA; d_gene: TRBD1; v_gene: TRBV28; CDR3nt: TGTGCCAGCACGACAGGGAGGGTTAGTGGCTACACCTTC; CDR3aa: CASTTGRVSGYTF